The 28 T cell receptor beta chains below all came from one sample that was sequenced in a study of T cell responses to AZD1222 COVID-19 vaccine. Method: immunoSEQ multiplex PCR; TCRdb's copy keeps in-frame clones and lacks some. The data contain about 90,000 clones, nearly 90% of them singletons. The sample in question was peripheral blood, obtained on day 0 of AZD1222 vaccination. The origin of the receptors is an adult in good health.

This chain joins TRBV27 and TRBJ1-1, with no clear D. The germline gives CDR1 MNHEY, CDR2 SMNVEV (reference sequence). V lost 2 bases and J 1 base, leaving 5 bases between the germline ends. The CDR3 is 13 residues long. The CDR3 reads CASSLKGNTEAFF. The DNA for the CDR3 is TGTGCCAGCAGTTTAAAAGGGAACACTGAAGCTTTCTTT.

The J gene is TRBJ1-6, the V gene TRBV2, with no clear D. The ends were cut back, 8 bases at V and 7 bases at J, with 18 bases in the middle. The CDR3 extends over 15 amino acids. CDR1 is SNHLY and CDR2 is FYNNEI in the germline V gene. Here the CDR3 DNA reads TGTGCCAGCGGTCTTTCGGGAGGCCACAATTCACCCCTCCACTTT. It yields the protein CASGLSGGHNSPLHF.

J is TRBJ2-2 and V is TRBV9; D remains unclear. This CDR3 spans 16 amino acids. Per germline, CDR1 SGDLS and CDR2 YYNGEE. V was pared by 1 base and J by 4 bases, with 14 bases between. The CDR3 DNA sequence: TGTGCCAGCAGCGTAACAGACTTACCTGGCACCGGGGAGCTGTTTTTT. Its translation: CASSVTDLPGTGELFF. Supplemented by reference TRBV9 and TRBJ2-2, the full variable domain reads DSGVTQTPKHLITATGQRVTLRCSPRSGDLSVYWYQQSLDQGLQFLIQYYNGEERAKGNILERFSAQQFPDLHSELNLSSLELGDSALYFCASSVTDLPGTGELFFGEGSRLTVL.

The genes are TRBV7-6 and TRBJ2-5, with 10 bases matching TRBD2. Trimming at V came to 3 bases and at J to 3 bases, leaving 7 bases not matched to a gene. CDR1 is SGHVS and CDR2 is FNYEAQ in the germline V gene. This CDR3 has 16 residues. This CDR3 is CASSFGRTSGKETQYF. The DNA of the CDR3 is TGTGCCAGCAGCTTTGGTCGGACTAGCGGAAAAGAGACCCAGTACTTC.

This chain uses TRBV6-2 or TRBV6-3 with TRBJ2-1; 10 nucleotides agree with TRBD2. The junction had 2 bases not matched to a gene; V was cut back by 6 bases and J by 0 bases. The CDR3 has 15 amino acids. From germline, CDR1 is MNHEY and CDR2 SVGEGT. The CDR3 here is CASSWTSGSYNEQFF. The CDR3 DNA reads as TGTGCCAGCAGCTGGACTAGCGGCTCCTACAATGAGCAGTTCTTC.

The rearrangement uses TRBV9 and TRBJ2-2, with TRBD2 identical over 9 bases. The V segment lost 4 bases and the J segment 3 bases; nucleotides outside the gene matches: 4. The CDR3 is made up of 15 amino acids. Germline V lookup: CDR1 SGDLS, CDR2 YYNGEE. The CDR3 DNA follows: TGTGCCAGCAGCCCCGCGGGGGGGTACACCGGGGAGCTGTTTTTT. Translating gives CASSPAGGYTGELFF.

This chain joins TRBV4-2 and TRBJ2-7, with 7 bases matching TRBD1. From germline, CDR1 is LGHNA and CDR2 YNFKEQ. This CDR3 spans 14 amino acids. Unmatched junction bases numbered 3, after V lost 2 bases and J lost 2 bases. This CDR3 reads CASSQNRGPYEQYF. The DNA of the CDR3 is TGTGCCAGCAGCCAAAACAGGGGTCCCTACGAGCAGTACTTC.

V is TRBV10-3 and J is TRBJ1-5; D gene unclear. The CDR3 is 14 amino acids. Germline V gene sequence: CDR1 ENHRY, CDR2 SYGVKD. Trimming took 4 bases from V and 5 from J, leaving 12 bases between them. The DNA for the CDR3 is TGTGCCATCAGTGGCGCGGGAGGTGATCAGCCCCAGCATTTT. This translates into CAISGAGGDQPQHF.

The chain combines TRBV7-2 with TRBJ2-5; D possibly corresponds to TRBD2 (7 bases). V was pared by 5 bases and J by 5 bases, with 12 bases between. Per germline, CDR1 SGHTA and CDR2 FQGNSA. The CDR3 has 13 amino acids. CDR3 coding DNA: TGTGCCAGCAGCAACAGGGACTATGAGACCCAGTACTTC. Encoded protein: CASSNRDYETQYF.

Turning to this clone: This sample includes further DNA sequences coding for the same CDR3. This chain uses TRBV3-1 (or the pseudogene TRBV3-2) with TRBJ2-2; 8 nucleotides align to TRBD2. Unmatched junction bases numbered 3, after V lost 2 bases and J lost 1 base. Germline lookup yields CDR1 LGHDT and CDR2 YNNKEL (reference sequence). The CDR3 totals 16 residues. The CDR3 reads CASSQTSGRNTGELFF. CDR3 bases: TGTGCCAGCAGCCAAACAAGCGGGAGGAACACCGGGGAGCTGTTTTTT.

The rearrangement uses TRBV19 and TRBJ2-1; 7 bases map to TRBD2. The germline V gene has CDR1 LNHDA and CDR2 SQIVND (reference sequence). The junction had 10 bases not matched to a gene; V was cut back by 5 bases and J by 6 bases. The CDR3 spans 15 residues. The CDR3 sequence: CASSPLRLALNEQFF. The DNA for the CDR3 is TGTGCCAGTAGTCCTCTCCGACTAGCCCTCAATGAGCAGTTCTTC.

The CDR3 nucleotides are TGTGCCAGCAGCTTGTGGGAATCCCCGGCCAATGAGCAGTTCTTC. Protein: CASSLWESPANEQFF. The chain combines TRBV7-3 with TRBJ2-1; D gene uncertain. This CDR3 comprises 15 residues. CDR1 and CDR2 (germline): SGHTA, FQGTGA. V lost 3 bases and J 6 bases, leaving 15 bases between the germline ends.

J is TRBJ1-2 and V is TRBV24-1; no firm D call. The V end was cut by 5 bases, the J end by 7 bases, with 16 bases between. CDR1 and CDR2 (germline): KGHDR, SFDVKD. The CDR3 consists of 14 residues. CDR3: CATSVASYTGGYTF. CDR3 coding DNA: TGTGCCACCAGTGTTGCGAGTTATACTGGTGGCTACACCTTC.

The chain has TRBV27 and TRBJ1-1; TRBD1 is a possible D gene (5 bases). Germline loops: CDR1 MNHEY, CDR2 SMNVEV (reference sequence). The CDR3 is made up of 13 amino acids. The V end lost 2 bases, the J end lost 3 bases, and 7 bases lay between the germline ends. The CDR3 coding sequence is TGTGCCAGCAGTTTAGTCAGGGACACTGAAGCTTTCTTT. It yields the protein CASSLVRDTEAFF.

The table lists this clone with a few counts. The V call is TRBV5-4, the J call TRBJ2-1; 7 positions agree with TRBD2. The V and J ends lost 0 bases and 3 bases, in that order; junction bases with no gene match: 3. Germline CDR1 and CDR2: SGHNT and YYREEE (reference sequence). The CDR3 extends over 15 amino acids. The CDR3 spells CASSLARELYNEQFF. In DNA form, the CDR3 reads TGTGCCAGCAGCTTGGCGCGGGAGCTCTACAATGAGCAGTTCTTC.

This clone turned up a few times. V usage is TRBV19 and J usage is TRBJ1-1; maybe TRBD1 (5 bases). Germline CDR1 and CDR2: LNHDA and SQIVND (reference sequence). The CDR3 totals 13 residues. V was pared by 4 bases and J by 1 base, with 7 bases between. This CDR3 reads CASSRGSNTEAFF. DNA of the CDR3: TGTGCCAGTAGTAGGGGGTCGAACACTGAAGCTTTCTTT.

V usage is TRBV7-9 and J usage is TRBJ1-4, with D maybe TRBD1 (6 bases). In germline, CDR1 is SEHNR, CDR2 FQNEAQ (reference sequence). The CDR3 extends over 12 amino acids. CDR3 region: CVSQGRDEKLFF. CDR3 coding DNA: TGTGTCTCACAGGGAAGGGATGAAAAACTGTTTTTT.

The chain links TRBV5-8 to TRBJ2-4, with 7 bases identical to TRBD2. The CDR3 is 15 residues long. Germline V gives CDR1 SGHTS, CDR2 YDEGEE. V lost 9 bases and J lost 0; bases outside the gene matches: 9. The CDR3 coding sequence is TGTGCCATTTCTAGCGGACCTAGAGCCAAAAACATTCAGTACTTC. It yields the protein CAISSGPRAKNIQYF.

This clone occurred once. This rearrangement joins TRBV7-9 to TRBJ1-4; D gene uncertain. CDR3 size: 17 residues. V was trimmed by 5 bases and J by 0 bases, leaving 16 bases between them. CDR1 is SEHNR, CDR2 FQNEAQ, per germline (reference sequence). DNA for the CDR3: TGTGCCAGCAGCCCCCAACGTAGGCAAGCAACTAATGAAAAACTGTTTTTT. Protein: CASSPQRRQATNEKLFF.

This chain links TRBV9 with TRBJ2-3; the match to TRBD2 covers 7 bases. J lost 2 bases, V lost 0 bases, and 6 bases had no gene match. The CDR3 has 16 residues. The V gene's germline CDR1 is SGDLS and CDR2 YYNGEE. Written as DNA, the CDR3 is TGTGCCAGCAGCGTAGGTCTAGCGGTCGACACAGATACGCAGTATTTT. Protein: CASSVGLAVDTDTQYF.

This clone was detected only a few times. The chain carries TRBV24-1 and TRBJ2-7; 7 bases are a match to TRBD2. The V segment lost 3 bases and the J segment 4 bases; nucleotides outside the gene matches: 11. This CDR3 comprises 16 residues. The germline V gene has CDR1 KGHDR and CDR2 SFDVKD. CDR3 DNA sequence: TGTGCCACCAGTGATCAATCTAGCGGTAATCCTTACGAGCAGTACTTC. It translates to CATSDQSSGNPYEQYF.

The chain recombines TRBV3-1 (or the pseudogene TRBV3-2) with TRBJ1-1; D gene uncertain. This CDR3 is 15 amino acids long. Germline V CDR1 and CDR2: LGHDT, YNNKEL (reference sequence). The V and J ends lost 4 bases and 1 base respectively, with 13 bases between them. The CDR3 DNA reads as TGTGCCAGCAGCCGAGGCTGGTTAGGGAACACTGAAGCTTTCTTT. It yields the protein CASSRGWLGNTEAFF.

The rearrangement joins TRBV5-6 to TRBJ2-1; maybe TRBD1 (6 bases). This CDR3 has 13 amino acids. From germline, CDR1 is SGHDT and CDR2 YYEEEE. V lost 5 bases and J 6 bases, leaving 12 bases between the germline ends. The CDR3 coding sequence is TGTGCCAGCAGAAGCACACAGGGCAATGAGCAGTTCTTC. Amino acids: CASRSTQGNEQFF.

The J gene is TRBJ2-2, the V gene TRBV7-3, with a tentative D call TRBD1 (6 bases). CDR3 length equals 14 residues. Germline V gene data show CDR1 as SGHTA and CDR2 as FQGTGA. V was cut by 5 bases and J by 2 bases, with 9 bases left in between. CDR3 in DNA: TGTGCCAGCAGCCCAGGGGAAAACACCGGGGAGCTGTTTTTT. Translation gives CASSPGENTGELFF.

V gene TRBV10-3 combines with J gene TRBJ1-2, with 8 bases identical to TRBD1. In germline, CDR1 is ENHRY, CDR2 SYGVKD. With 6 bases clipped from V and 4 bases from J, the junction kept 7 bases outside the gene matches. This CDR3 is 14 amino acids long. This chain's CDR3 is CAISPGTGGYGYTF. The CDR3 DNA sequence: TGTGCCATCAGCCCCGGGACAGGTGGCTATGGCTACACCTTC.

The genes are TRBV6-5 and TRBJ1-1, with 8 bases fitting TRBD1. There are 14 residues in the CDR3. Trimming took 7 bases from V and 3 from J; bases not matched to a gene: 7. CDR1 is MNHEY, CDR2 SVGAGI, per germline. CDR3 nucleotides: TGTGCCAGCATCAATCAGGGGGCTTACACTGAAGCTTTCTTT. It encodes CASINQGAYTEAFF.

The genes are TRBV30 and TRBJ1-1, with D uncertain. Per germline, CDR1 GTSNPN and CDR2 SVGIG (reference sequence). Trimming cost V 2 bases and J 1 base, with 8 bases left between them. This CDR3 comprises 13 residues. The CDR3 sequence: CAWSRMGNTEAFF. In nucleotides, the CDR3 is TGTGCCTGGAGTCGTATGGGGAACACTGAAGCTTTCTTT.

This clone has only one observation. The V gene is TRBV18, the J gene TRBJ1-6; TRBD1 matches at 9 bases. The V segment lost 1 base and the J segment 7 bases; nucleotides outside the gene matches: 2. Germline assignment: CDR1 KGHSH and CDR2 LQKENI. This CDR3 has 15 amino acids. CDR3 bases: TGTGCCAGCTCACCACGGGACAGGGTGAATTCACCCCTCCACTTT. This encodes CASSPRDRVNSPLHF.